This T cell receptor (beta chain) derives from a study of tumor-infiltrating lymphocytes in glioblastoma multiforme. Worth noting for this clonotype: Its antigen is currently unknown. Compared with germline, one end of the junction differs, possibly owing to a read error.

Three nested ARM-PCR rounds with V-beta and C-beta primers built TCRB libraries. TCRB-specific cDNA synthesis used 0.45 to 0.5 ug of total RNA. In TCRdb, the multiplex PCR reads were re-called with MiXCR into one record per CDR3 protein. Among about 32,000 distinct CDR3 sequences listed, roughly three fifths were seen once. Study outcomes and limitations: Only one glioblastoma patient had TCR and mutation analysis.

The sequencing input was brain tumor tissue. The sequence came from a male donor with glioblastoma.

CDR3 in amino acids: CSVIPRQGSDESFF. In DNA, the CDR3 is TGCAGTGTCATTCCCAGGCAGGGGTCTGATGAATCTTTCTTT. The gene calls are TRBV20-1 and TRBJ1-1, with a weak D call TRBD1 (6 bases). Germline CDR1 DFQATT, CDR2 SNEGSKA (reference sequence). The CDR3 has 14 residues.